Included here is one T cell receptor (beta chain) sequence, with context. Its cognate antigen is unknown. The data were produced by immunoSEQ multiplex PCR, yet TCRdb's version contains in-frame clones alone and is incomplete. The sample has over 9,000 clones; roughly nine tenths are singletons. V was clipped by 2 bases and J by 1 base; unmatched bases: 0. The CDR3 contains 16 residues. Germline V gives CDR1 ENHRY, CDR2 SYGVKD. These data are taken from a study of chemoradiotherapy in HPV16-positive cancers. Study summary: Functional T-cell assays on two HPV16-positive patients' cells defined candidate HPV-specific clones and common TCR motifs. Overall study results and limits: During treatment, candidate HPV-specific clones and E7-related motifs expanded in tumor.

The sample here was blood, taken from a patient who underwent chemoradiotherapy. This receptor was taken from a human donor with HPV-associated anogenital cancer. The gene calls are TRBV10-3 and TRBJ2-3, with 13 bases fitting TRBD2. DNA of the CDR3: TGTGCCATCAGTGAGGGACTAGCGGGGGGCACAGATACGCAGTATTTT. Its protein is CAISEGLAGGTDTQYF.